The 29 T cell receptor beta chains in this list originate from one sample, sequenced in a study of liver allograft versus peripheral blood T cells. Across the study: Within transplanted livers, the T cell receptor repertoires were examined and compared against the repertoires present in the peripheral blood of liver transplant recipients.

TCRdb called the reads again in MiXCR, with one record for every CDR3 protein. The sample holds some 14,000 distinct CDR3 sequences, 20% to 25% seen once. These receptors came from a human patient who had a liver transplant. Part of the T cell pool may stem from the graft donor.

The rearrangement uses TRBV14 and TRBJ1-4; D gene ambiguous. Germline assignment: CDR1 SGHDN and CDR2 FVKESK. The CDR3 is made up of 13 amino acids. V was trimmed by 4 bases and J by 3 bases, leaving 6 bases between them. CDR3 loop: CASSRGPNEKLFF. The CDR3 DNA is TGTGCCAGCAGCCGAGGCCCTAATGAAAAACTGTTTTTT. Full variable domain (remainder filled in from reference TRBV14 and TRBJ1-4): EAGVTQFPSHSVIEKGQTVTLRCDPISGHDNLYWYRRVMGKEIKFLLHFVKESKQDESGMPNNRFLAERTGGTYSTLKVQPAELEDSGVYFCASSRGPNEKLFFGSGTQLSVL.

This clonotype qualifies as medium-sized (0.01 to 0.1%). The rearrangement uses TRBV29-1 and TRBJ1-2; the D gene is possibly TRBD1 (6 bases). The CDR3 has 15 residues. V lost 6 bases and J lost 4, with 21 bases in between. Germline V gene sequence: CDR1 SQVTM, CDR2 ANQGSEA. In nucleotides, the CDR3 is TGCAGCGTCCCCCGGGTGGGTACAGGGATCTATGGCTACACCTTC. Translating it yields CSVPRVGTGIYGYTF.

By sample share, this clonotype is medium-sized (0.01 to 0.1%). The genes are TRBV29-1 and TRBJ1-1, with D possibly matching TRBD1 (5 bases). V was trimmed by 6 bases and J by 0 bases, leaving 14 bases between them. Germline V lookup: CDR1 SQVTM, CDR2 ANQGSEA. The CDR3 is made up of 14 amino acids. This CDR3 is CSVLDKTMNTEAFF. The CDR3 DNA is TGCAGCGTCCTGGACAAAACCATGAACACTGAAGCTTTCTTT. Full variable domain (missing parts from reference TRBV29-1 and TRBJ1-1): SAVISQKPSRDICQRGTSLTIQCQVDSQVTMMFWYRQQPGQSLTLIATANQGSEATYESGFVIDKFPISRPNLTFSTLTVSNMSPEDSSIYLCSVLDKTMNTEAFFGQGTRLTVV.

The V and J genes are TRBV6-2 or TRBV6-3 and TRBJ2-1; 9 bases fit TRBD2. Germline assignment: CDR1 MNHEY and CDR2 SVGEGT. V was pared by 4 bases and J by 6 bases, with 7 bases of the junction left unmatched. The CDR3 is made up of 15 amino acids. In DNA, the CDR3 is TGTGCCAGCAGTTCCCCAGCGGGGGGCCTCAATGAGCAGTTCTTC. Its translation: CASSSPAGGLNEQFF.

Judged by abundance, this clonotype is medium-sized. CDR3 DNA: TGTGCCAGCTCACCTTTACAGCTGGGACAGGGGGCCGGCACTGAAGCTTTCTTT. This translates into CASSPLQLGQGAGTEAFF. The rearrangement links TRBV18 to TRBJ1-1; the match to TRBD1 covers 12 bases. The germline CDR1 and CDR2 sequences are KGHSH and LQKENI. The V segment lost 3 bases and the J segment 4 bases; nucleotides outside the gene matches: 12. The CDR3 sequence is 18 residues long.

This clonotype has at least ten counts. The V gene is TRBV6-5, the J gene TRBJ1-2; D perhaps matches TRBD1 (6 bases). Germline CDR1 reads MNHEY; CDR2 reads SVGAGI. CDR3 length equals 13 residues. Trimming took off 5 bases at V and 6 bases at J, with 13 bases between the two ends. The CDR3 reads CASSPLDRNGYTF. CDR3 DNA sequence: TGTGCCAGCAGTCCCCTTGACAGGAATGGCTACACCTTC.

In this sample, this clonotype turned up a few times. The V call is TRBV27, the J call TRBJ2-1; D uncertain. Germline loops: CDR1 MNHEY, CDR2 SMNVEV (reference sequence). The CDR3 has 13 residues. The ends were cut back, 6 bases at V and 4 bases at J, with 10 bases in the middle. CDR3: CASSRGVYNEQFF. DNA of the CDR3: TGTGCCAGCAGCCGCGGCGTTTACAATGAGCAGTTCTTC.

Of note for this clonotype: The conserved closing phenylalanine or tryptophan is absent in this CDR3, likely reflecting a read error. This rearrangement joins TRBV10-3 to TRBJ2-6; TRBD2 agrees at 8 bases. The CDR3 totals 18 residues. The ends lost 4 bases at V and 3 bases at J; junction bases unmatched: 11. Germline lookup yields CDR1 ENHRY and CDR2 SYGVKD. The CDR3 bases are TGTGCCATCAGTGCCCGGGGGGGCACCCAGGGTGGGGCCAACGTCCTGACTTCC. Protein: CAISARGGTQGGANVLTS.

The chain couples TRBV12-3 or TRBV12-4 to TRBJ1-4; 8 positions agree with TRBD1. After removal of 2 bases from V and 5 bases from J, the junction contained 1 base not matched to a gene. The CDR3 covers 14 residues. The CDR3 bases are TGTGCCAGCAGTTTACACAGGGGGAATGAAAAACTGTTTTTT. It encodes CASSLHRGNEKLFF.

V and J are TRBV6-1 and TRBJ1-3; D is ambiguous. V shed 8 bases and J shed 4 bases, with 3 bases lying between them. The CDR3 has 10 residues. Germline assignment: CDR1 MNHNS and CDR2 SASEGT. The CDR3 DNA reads TGTGCCAGCCGGGGAAACACCATATATTTT. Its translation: CASRGNTIYF.

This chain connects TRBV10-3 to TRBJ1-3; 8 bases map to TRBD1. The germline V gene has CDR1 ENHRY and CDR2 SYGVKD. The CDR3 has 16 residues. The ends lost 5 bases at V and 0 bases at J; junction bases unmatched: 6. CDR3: CAISPGTGHSGNTIYF. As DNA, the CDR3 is TGTGCCATCAGTCCCGGGACAGGCCACTCTGGAAACACCATATATTTT.

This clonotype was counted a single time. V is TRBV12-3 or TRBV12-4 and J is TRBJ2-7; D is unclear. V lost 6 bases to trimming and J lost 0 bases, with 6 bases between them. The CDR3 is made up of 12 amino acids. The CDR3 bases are TGTGCCAGCAGCCGGAACTCCTACGAGCAGTACTTC. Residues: CASSRNSYEQYF.

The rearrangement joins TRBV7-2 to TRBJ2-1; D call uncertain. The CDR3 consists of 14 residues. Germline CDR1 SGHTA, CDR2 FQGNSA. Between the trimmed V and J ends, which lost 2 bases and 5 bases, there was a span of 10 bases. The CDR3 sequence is CASSLTARDNEQFF. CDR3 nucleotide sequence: TGTGCCAGCAGCTTAACGGCCCGAGACAATGAGCAGTTCTTC.

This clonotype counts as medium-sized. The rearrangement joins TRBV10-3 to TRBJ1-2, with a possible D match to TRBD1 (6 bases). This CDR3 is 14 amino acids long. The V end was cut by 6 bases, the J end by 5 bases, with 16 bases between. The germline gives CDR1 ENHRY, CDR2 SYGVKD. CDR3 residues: CAIRPTGFGYGYTF. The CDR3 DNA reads TGTGCCATCAGACCCACAGGGTTTGGTTATGGCTACACCTTC.

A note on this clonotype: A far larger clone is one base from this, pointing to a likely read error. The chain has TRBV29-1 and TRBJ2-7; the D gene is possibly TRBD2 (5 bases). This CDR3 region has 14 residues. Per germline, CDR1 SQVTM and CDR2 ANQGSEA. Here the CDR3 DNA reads TGCAGCGTTGAGTTGATCCGGGGTAACAATGAGCCGTTCTTC. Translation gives CSVELIRGNNEPFF.

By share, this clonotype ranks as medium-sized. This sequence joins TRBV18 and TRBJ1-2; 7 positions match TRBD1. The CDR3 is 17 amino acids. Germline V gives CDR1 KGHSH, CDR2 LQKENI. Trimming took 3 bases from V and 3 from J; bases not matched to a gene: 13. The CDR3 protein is CASSPLVTGQTYYGYTF. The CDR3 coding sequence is TGTGCCAGCTCACCTCTGGTCACGGGACAGACTTACTATGGCTACACCTTC.

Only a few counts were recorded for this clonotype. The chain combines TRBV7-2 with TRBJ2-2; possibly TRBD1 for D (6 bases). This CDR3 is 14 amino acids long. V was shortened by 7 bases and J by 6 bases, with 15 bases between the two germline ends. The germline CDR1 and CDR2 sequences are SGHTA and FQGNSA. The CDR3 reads CASKVDRTPGELFF. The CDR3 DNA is TGTGCCAGCAAAGTCGACAGGACGCCCGGGGAGCTGTTTTTT.

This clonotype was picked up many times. The CDR3 sequence: CASSPGQGFREQYF. CDR3 nucleotides: TGTGCCAGCAGCCCGGGACAGGGTTTTCGTGAGCAGTACTTC. The chain employs TRBV5-6 and TRBJ2-7; TRBD1 matches at 9 bases. The CDR3 sequence is 14 residues long. With V trimmed by 4 bases and J by 7 bases, 9 bases remained unmatched. Per the germline V gene, CDR1 is SGHDT and CDR2 is YYEEEE.

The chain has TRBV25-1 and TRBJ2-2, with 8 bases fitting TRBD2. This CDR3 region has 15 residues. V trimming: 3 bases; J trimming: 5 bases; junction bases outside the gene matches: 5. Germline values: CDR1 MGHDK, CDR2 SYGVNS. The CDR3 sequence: CASSDGTRETGELFF. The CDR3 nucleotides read TGTGCCAGCAGTGACGGGACTAGGGAAACCGGGGAGCTGTTTTTT.

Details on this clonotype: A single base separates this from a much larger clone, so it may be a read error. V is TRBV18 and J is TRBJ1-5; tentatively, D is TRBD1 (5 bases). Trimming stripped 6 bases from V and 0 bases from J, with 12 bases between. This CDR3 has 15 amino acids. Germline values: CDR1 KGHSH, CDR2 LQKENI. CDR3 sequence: CASSVAQVSNQPQHF. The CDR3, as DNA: TGTGCCAGCTCGGTCGCACAGGTTAGCAATCAGCCCCAGCATTTT.

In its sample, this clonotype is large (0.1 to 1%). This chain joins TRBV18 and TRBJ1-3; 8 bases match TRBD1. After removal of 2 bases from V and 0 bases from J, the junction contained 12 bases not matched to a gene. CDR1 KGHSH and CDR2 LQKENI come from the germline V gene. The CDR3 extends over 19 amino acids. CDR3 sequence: CASSPRFPGGIFSGNTIYF. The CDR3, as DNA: TGTGCCAGCTCACCAAGGTTCCCAGGGGGCATATTCTCTGGAAACACCATATATTTT.

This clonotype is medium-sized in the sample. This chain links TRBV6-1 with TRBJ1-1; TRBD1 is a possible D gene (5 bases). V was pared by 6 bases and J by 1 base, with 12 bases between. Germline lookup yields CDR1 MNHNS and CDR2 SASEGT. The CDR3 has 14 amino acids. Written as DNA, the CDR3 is TGTGCCAGCAGCAGCGGGCAGGGGAACACTGAAGCTTTCTTT. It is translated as CASSSGQGNTEAFF.

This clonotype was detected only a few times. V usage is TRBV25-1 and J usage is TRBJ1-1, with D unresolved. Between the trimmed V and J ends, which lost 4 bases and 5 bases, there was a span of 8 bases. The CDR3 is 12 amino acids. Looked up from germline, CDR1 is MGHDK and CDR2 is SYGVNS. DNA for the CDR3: TGTGCCAGCAGTGGGACCCGGACTGAAGCTTTCTTT. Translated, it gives CASSGTRTEAFF.

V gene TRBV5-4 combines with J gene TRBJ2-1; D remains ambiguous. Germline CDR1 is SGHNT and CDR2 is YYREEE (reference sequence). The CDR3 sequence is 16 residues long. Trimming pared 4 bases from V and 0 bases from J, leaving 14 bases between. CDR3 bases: TGTGCCAGCAGCGCTTCAGCCCCAGGCTCCTACAATGAGCAGTTCTTC. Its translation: CASSASAPGSYNEQFF.

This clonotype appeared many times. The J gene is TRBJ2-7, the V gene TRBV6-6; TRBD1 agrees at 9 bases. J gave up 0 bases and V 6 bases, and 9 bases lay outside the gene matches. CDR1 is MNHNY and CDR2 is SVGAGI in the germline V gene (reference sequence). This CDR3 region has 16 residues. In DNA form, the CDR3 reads TGTGCCAGCAGATATACAGGGGGCGCGAGCTCCTACGAGCAGTACTTC. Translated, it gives CASRYTGGASSYEQYF.

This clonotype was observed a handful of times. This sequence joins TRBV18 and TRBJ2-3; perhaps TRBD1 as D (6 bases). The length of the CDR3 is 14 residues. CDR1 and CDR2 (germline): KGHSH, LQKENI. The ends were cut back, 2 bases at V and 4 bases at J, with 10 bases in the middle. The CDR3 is CASSPRGFADTQYF. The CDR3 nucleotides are TGTGCCAGCTCACCAAGGGGGTTCGCAGATACGCAGTATTTT.

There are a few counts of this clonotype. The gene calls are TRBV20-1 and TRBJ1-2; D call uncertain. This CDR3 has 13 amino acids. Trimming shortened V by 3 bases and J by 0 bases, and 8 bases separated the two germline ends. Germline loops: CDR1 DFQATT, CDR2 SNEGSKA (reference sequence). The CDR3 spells CSASRQSNYGYTF. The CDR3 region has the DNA TGCAGTGCTAGTCGGCAGTCTAACTATGGCTACACCTTC.

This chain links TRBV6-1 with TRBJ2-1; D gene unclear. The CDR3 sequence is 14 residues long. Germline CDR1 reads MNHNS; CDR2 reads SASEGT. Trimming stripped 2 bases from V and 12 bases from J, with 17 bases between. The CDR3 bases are TGTGCCAGCAGTGAATCCCCCCCCTTTGGCGCGCAGTTCTTC. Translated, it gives CASSESPPFGAQFF.

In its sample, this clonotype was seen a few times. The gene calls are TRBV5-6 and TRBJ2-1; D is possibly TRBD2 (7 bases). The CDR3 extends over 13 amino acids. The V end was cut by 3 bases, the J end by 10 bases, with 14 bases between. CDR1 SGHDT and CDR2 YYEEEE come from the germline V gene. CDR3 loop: CASSYQGGDEQFF. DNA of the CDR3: TGTGCCAGCAGCTATCAAGGGGGGGACGAGCAGTTCTTC.